The 7 T cell receptor beta chains listed next were all sequenced from one sample in a study of T cell repertoires in cytomegalovirus infection. These receptors' antigens are unknown. TCRdb re-called the reads through MiXCR, storing one row per CDR3 protein. Here the sample spans approximately 730,000 distinct CDR3 sequences, about 27% being singletons. The source material was cultured CD8+ T cells from PBMCs, sampled from culture after CMV antigen stimulation. These receptors came from a human donor in good health (CMV status not recorded). Some clones in this sample may be carry-over from other donors' samples.

In its sample, this clonotype was seen many times. V gene TRBV7-6 combines with J gene TRBJ2-2; 7 nucleotides match TRBD2. CDR1 SGHVS and CDR2 FNYEAQ come from the germline V gene. V shed 7 bases, J shed 6 bases, and the junction held 8 bases outside the gene matches. The CDR3 covers 14 residues. This chain's CDR3 is CASKGGESAGELFF. DNA for the CDR3: TGTGCCAGCAAGGGAGGGGAATCGGCCGGGGAGCTGTTTTTT.

Only a few counts were recorded for this clonotype. The V call is TRBV5-8, the J call TRBJ2-7, with 9 bases that match TRBD1. Per the germline V gene, CDR1 is SGHTS and CDR2 is YDEGEE. V lost 2 bases to trimming and J lost 1 base; unmatched junction nucleotides: 7. The CDR3 extends over 16 amino acids. CDR3 residues: CASSFTTGGASYEQYF. The CDR3 nucleotides read TGTGCCAGCAGCTTTACCACAGGGGGCGCGTCCTACGAGCAGTACTTC.

The rearrangement links TRBV3-1 to TRBJ1-1; D may be TRBD1 (5 bases). The CDR3 covers 15 residues. Germline assignment: CDR1 LGHDT and CDR2 YNNKEL (reference sequence). Trimming cost V 0 bases and J 3 bases, with 11 bases left between them. The CDR3 DNA follows: TGTGCCAGCAGCCAAGACGTCCCCAGGGACACTGAAGCTTTCTTT. Encoded protein: CASSQDVPRDTEAFF.

This clonotype was picked up a small number of times. V gene TRBV19 combines with J gene TRBJ1-5; D is unclear. CDR3 length equals 14 residues. Trimming stripped 2 bases from V and 3 bases from J, with 8 bases between. The germline gives CDR1 LNHDA, CDR2 SQIVND (reference sequence). The CDR3 nucleotides are TGTGCCAGTAGTATATGGGGTTACAATCAGCCCCAGCATTTT. This encodes CASSIWGYNQPQHF.

The CDR3, as DNA: TGCGCCAGCAGCTCTAACTCCAGGTTGGCGGCAGATACGCAGTATTTT. The encoded protein is CASSSNSRLAADTQYF. The chain is built from TRBV5-1 and TRBJ2-3; D uncertain. Between the trimmed V and J ends, which lost 3 bases and 4 bases, there was a span of 18 bases. CDR3 length: 16 residues. The V gene's germline CDR1 is SGHRS and CDR2 YFSETQ.

This clonotype was seen more than once but under ten times. This chain uses TRBV20-1 with TRBJ1-4; D remains ambiguous. The germline gives CDR1 DFQATT, CDR2 SNEGSKA (reference sequence). Trimming removed 0 bases at V and 10 bases at J, with 18 bases between. The CDR3 loop spans 15 amino acids. Here the CDR3 DNA reads TGCAGTGCTAGAGATTACCCCGCGGTCGAGTCAAAACTGTTTTTT. Translation: CSARDYPAVESKLFF.

This clonotype was detected only a few times. This chain links TRBV12-3 or TRBV12-4 with TRBJ2-1; a possible D gene is TRBD1 (5 bases). V was trimmed by 7 bases and J by 0 bases, leaving 16 bases between them. This CDR3 is built from 16 residues. This chain's CDR3 is CASIPQDTSSYNEQFF. CDR3 nucleotides: TGTGCCAGCATCCCTCAGGACACCAGCTCCTACAATGAGCAGTTCTTC.